This T cell receptor beta chain appears in the sequencing data of a study of T cells in Graves' hyperthyroidism and ophthalmopathy (dated by TCRdb to between 2018 and 2020). For the study in its entirety: Peripheral blood samples were taken at initial diagnosis, before any treatment was given. In addition, the study compared T-cell repertoires in thyroid tissue and in blood from six Graves' hyperthyroidism patients. The paper reports TCR Vbeta CDR3 sequencing of about 140 peripheral blood samples: around 45 ophthalmopathy, under 85 hyperthyroidism and some 17 progressor patients. For training and testing, the roughly 97 patients in the discovery cohort were randomly divided in a 7:3 ratio. After blood sampling, hyperthyroidism patients were treated with methimazole at a starting dose of 30 mg daily, and ophthalmopathy patients were treated with high-dose intravenous methylprednisolone. Whether ophthalmopathy could be predicted prospectively was tested in an independent validation cohort made up of under 20 hyperthyroidism patients plus 17 patients who later progressed to ophthalmopathy. TCR V-J signatures able to tell the groups apart were searched for in a discovery cohort of 100 or so patients, of whom more than 40 had Graves' ophthalmopathy and about 60 had stable Graves' hyperthyroidism. The investigation overall reported the following: Sample size was not statistically predetermined, and blinding of investigators to group allocation was not performed. Blood samples also contained most of the expanded thyroid clonotypes (frequency above 0.001), which suggests that blood repertoires may reflect thyroid immune responses. In validation, the model predicted progression to ophthalmopathy with roughly 70% sensitivity and 72.22% specificity, a median of around six months before onset. A 13 V-J signature model separated ophthalmopathy from stable hyperthyroidism, with around 90% sensitivity and around 84% specificity in cross-validation and 80%/75% in testing.

In the case of this clonotype: Its antigen remains unidentified. It has no much larger one-base neighbor in the sample; base qualities were not kept.

Graves' hyperthyroidism was defined as stable when no progression to ophthalmopathy occurred over 18 months of follow-up. Hyperthyroidism patients were newly diagnosed, had a disease duration of under 2 months, and were aged 18 to 65 years. Exclusion was applied to patients with uncontrolled infections, other autoimmune diseases, pregnancy or lactation. Clinical symptoms, serum thyroxine and TRAb, thyroid ultrasound, and orbital computed tomography formed the basis for the diagnoses. Ficoll-Paque density gradient centrifugation was used to isolate PBMCs from around 10 ml of fresh peripheral blood. Trizol reagent was used to extract total RNA, and RNA quality was then checked on an Agilent 2100 Bioanalyzer. The V and J ends are trimmed by 2 bases and 4 bases, leaving 10 bases between them. The CDR3 spans 14 residues, from the cysteine through the phenylalanine. Only the CDR3 portion is preserved as DNA: 42 bases, with reading frame beginning at the first base. Reading the germline V gene (reference sequence) gives CDR1 SGHKS and CDR2 YYEKEE.

TCR beta CDR3 regions were amplified from RNA transcripts. For the first round of RT-PCR on the TCR CDR3, the HTBI primer set was used together with the Qiagen OneStep RT-PCR kit. Libraries were constructed in a second round of multiplex PCR, after which size selection and purification were performed. Paired-end sequencing of the libraries was performed with 100 bp reads on an Illumina HiSeq2000. The source study handled its data this way. SOAPnuke was used to process the raw data, throwing out any read that contained adapters or uncalled bases, had a mean Phred below 15, or lacked an exact constant-primer or identifier match. COPE v1.2.5 was used to merge high-quality paired reads, and clonotypes were defined as unique nucleotide sequences. Clonotypes were aligned to IMGT TRBV, TRBD and TRBJ reference segments using MiTCR v1.1. The analysis was restricted to V-J combinations with a frequency above 0.0001, which together covered 99% to 99.2% of the repertoires. The TCS score was defined as F50 (clonal expansion) divided by E x V (chaos), with BLOSUM62-based TCRdist calculated between CDR3 peptides within each V-J. Welch's t-statistics and random forest reduced 500 to 550 V-J features to fewer than 15, which were used in a naive Bayes classifier (R e1071). Thyroid-blood repertoire similarity was quantified with the Morisita-Horn index. The raw public data were reprocessed by TCRdb itself: fastp quality trimming at Q25, MiXCR clonotype calling, in-frame beta chains only. Every CDR3 protein is listed once, alongside the most common genes and DNA of its rows. The V and J calls and clone size come from TCRdb's table, not from the authors' own analysis. The sample table shows around 700,000 distinct CDR3 sequences, and about 35% are seen once. The ten largest clones represent less than 40% of the sample.

The sequenced sample consisted of blood. The source is a woman aged 40-49 years with Graves' hyperthyroidism. The rearrangement joined TRBV5-5 to TRBJ1-5, with no confidently assigned D gene. CDR3 protein: CASSFRSENQPQHF. The nucleotides are TGTGCCAGCAGCTTCCGGTCAGAAAATCAGCCCCAGCATTTT.